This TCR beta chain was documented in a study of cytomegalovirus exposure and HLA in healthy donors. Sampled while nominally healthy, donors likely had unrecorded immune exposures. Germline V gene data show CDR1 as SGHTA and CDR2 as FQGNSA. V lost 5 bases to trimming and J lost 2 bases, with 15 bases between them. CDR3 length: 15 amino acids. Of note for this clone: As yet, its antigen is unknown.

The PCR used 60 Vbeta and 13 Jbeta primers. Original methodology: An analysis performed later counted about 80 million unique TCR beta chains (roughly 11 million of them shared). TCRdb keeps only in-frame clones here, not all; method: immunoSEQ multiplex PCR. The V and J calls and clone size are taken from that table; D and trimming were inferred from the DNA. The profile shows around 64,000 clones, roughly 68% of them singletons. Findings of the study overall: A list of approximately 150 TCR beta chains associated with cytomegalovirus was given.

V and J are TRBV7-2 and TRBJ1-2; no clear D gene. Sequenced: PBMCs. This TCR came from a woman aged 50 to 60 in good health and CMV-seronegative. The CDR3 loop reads CASSPRRDFNYGYTF. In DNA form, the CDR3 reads TGTGCCAGCAGCCCTCGACGGGATTTCAACTATGGCTACACCTTC.